The 9 T cell receptor beta chains below come from one sample, sequenced in a study of cytotoxic CD8 clonotypes in ibrutinib-treated CLL. The assay was immunoSEQ multiplex PCR, and TCRdb's table has in-frame clones only and misses some. Of 130,000 or so clones listed, approximately 85% are singletons. The input for sequencing was PBMCs, taken after 24 months of ibrutinib treatment. These receptors came from a human donor with chronic lymphocytic leukemia.

J is TRBJ2-1 and V is TRBV4-2, with 14 positions matching TRBD2. CDR3 length equals 18 residues. The V gene's germline CDR1 is LGHNA and CDR2 YNFKEQ. V was pared by 0 bases and J by 4 bases, with 5 bases of the junction left unmatched. CDR3: CASSQDWTSGGFYNEQFF. The CDR3 region has the DNA TGTGCCAGCAGCCAAGATTGGACTAGCGGGGGGTTTTACAATGAGCAGTTCTTC.

The rearrangement links TRBV28 to TRBJ2-3; 10 nucleotides match TRBD2. CDR3 length: 12 amino acids. The trim removed 3 bases at V and 13 bases at J, leaving 4 bases unmatched. Germline values: CDR1 MDHEN, CDR2 SYDVKM. The CDR3 is CASSFPGTSEYF. The CDR3 DNA follows: TGTGCCAGCAGTTTCCCCGGGACTAGCGAGTATTTT.

The chain uses TRBV5-8 and TRBJ2-7; D gene ambiguous. CDR3 length: 14 amino acids. The germline V and J ends were trimmed by 0 bases and 3 bases, with 10 bases remaining between them. In germline, CDR1 is SGHTS, CDR2 YDEGEE. CDR3 nucleotide sequence: TGTGCCAGCAGCTTGGGGTTTAACGACTACGAGCAGTACTTC. Its translation is CASSLGFNDYEQYF.

V and J are TRBV10-3 and TRBJ2-6; 7 bases are a match to TRBD1. Germline loops: CDR1 ENHRY, CDR2 SYGVKD. The CDR3 runs to 16 residues. V shed 6 bases, J shed 3 bases, and the junction held 8 bases outside the gene matches. CDR3 in amino acids: CAISTTGSSGANVLTF. CDR3 nucleotides: TGTGCCATCAGCACGACAGGGAGCAGTGGGGCCAACGTCCTGACTTTC.

The V call is TRBV19, the J call TRBJ2-1, with 7 bases that match TRBD1. The ends lost 3 bases at V and 6 bases at J; junction bases unmatched: 8. CDR1 and CDR2 (germline): LNHDA, SQIVND (reference sequence). The CDR3 totals 15 residues. CDR3 protein: CASSMDRPFPNEQFF. In nucleotides, the CDR3 is TGTGCCAGTAGTATGGACAGGCCATTCCCCAATGAGCAGTTCTTC.

The J gene is TRBJ1-3, the V gene TRBV4-1, with D hard to call. Germline values: CDR1 MGHRA, CDR2 YSYEKL. V lost 4 bases and J 4 bases, leaving 14 bases between the germline ends. This CDR3 has 15 residues. CDR3: CASSPHGVSGNTIYF. The CDR3 DNA reads TGCGCCAGCAGCCCACATGGGGTCTCGGGAAACACCATATATTTT.

J is TRBJ1-5 and V is TRBV2; no clear D. The CDR3 is 13 residues long. Trimming took off 7 bases at V and 6 bases at J, with 13 bases between the two ends. The germline CDR1 and CDR2 sequences are SNHLY and FYNNEI. CDR3 sequence reads: CASTRTGGQPQHF. CDR3 DNA: TGTGCCAGCACCCGGACGGGAGGTCAGCCCCAGCATTTT.

The DNA of the CDR3 is TGTGCCAGTAGTAGCAGGGCCTACGAGCAGTACTTC. Translation gives CASSSRAYEQYF. V gene TRBV19 combines with J gene TRBJ2-7; D might be TRBD1 (5 bases). V was pared by 4 bases and J by 2 bases, with 6 bases between. Germline V gene sequence: CDR1 LNHDA, CDR2 SQIVND (reference sequence). The CDR3 has 12 amino acids.

The CDR3 DNA follows: TGTGCCAGCAGTTACGGGATGGATTCACCCCTCCACTTT. This translates into CASSYGMDSPLHF. The chain has TRBV6-6 and TRBJ1-6, with D uncertain. The CDR3 consists of 13 residues. V gave up 2 bases and J gave up 8 bases, with 7 bases separating them. Germline CDR1 reads MNHNY; CDR2 reads SVGAGI (reference sequence).